This entry concerns a single T cell receptor (beta chain). In the authors' workflow: Estimated nucleated cell counts came from reference gene primer amplification. Only in-frame clones appear in the TCRdb table, and some are missing; sequencing was by immunoSEQ multiplex PCR. For V, J and clone size, that table is used; D and trimming come from the DNA. The sample lists about 220,000 clones; over 75% were seen once. This record belongs to a study of blood T cell repertoires in COVID-19. The overall study: T cells, B-cell-depleted T cells, or PBMCs supplied cDNA or gDNA.

This CDR3 is built from 16 residues. After removal of 3 bases from V and 6 bases from J, the junction contained 9 bases not matched to a gene. CDR1 is LNHNV and CDR2 is YYDKDF in the germline V gene (reference sequence). The sequencing sample was made of peripheral blood. The clonotype originates from a human donor in a cohort sampled during active COVID-19. This chain uses TRBV15 with TRBJ2-7; 12 bases match TRBD2. CDR3 coding DNA: TGTGCCACCAGCAGGACTAGCGGGGGCCTTCCCCCCGAGCAGTACTTC. It translates to CATSRTSGGLPPEQYF.